The sequence of this TCR beta chain was determined in a study of T-cell reconstitution after alpha-beta-depleted transplantation in children. General study results and limits: As was reported, about two months after transplant, alpha-beta T cells came from several hundred expanded graft clones. It was newly produced T cells that mostly accounted for T-cell counts and diversity one year after transplant.

Preparation of the TCRbeta library used unique molecular identifiers. One entry per CDR3 protein results from TCRdb running MiXCR on the PCR reads. The sample has approximately 290,000 distinct CDR3 sequences, roughly 10% seen once. This clonotype was recorded at least ten times. What it binds is not known. Trimming left V 3 bases short and J 6 bases short, with 6 bases between. The CDR3 is made up of 11 amino acids. Germline V gene lookup returns CDR1 SEHNR and CDR2 FQNEAQ (reference sequence). The rearrangement joins TRBV7-9 to TRBJ2-7; D ambiguous. The sample consisted of peripheral blood, taken 180 days after TCRalphabeta/CD19-depleted stem cell transplant. This TCR derives from a male patient between 2 and 10 years old who had a stem cell transplant for chronic granulomatous disease, so the T cells may come from the graft donor. CDR3 DNA sequence: TGTGCCAGCAGCTTGAAGGGCGAGCAGTACTTC. Translating gives CASSLKGEQYF.